Presented here are 30 T cell receptor beta chains from one specimen sequenced in a study of T cell responses to AZD1222 COVID-19 vaccine. TCRdb keeps only in-frame clones here, not all; method: immunoSEQ multiplex PCR. Altogether over 120,000 clones are present, over 80% being singletons, with the ten largest covering roughly 3%. Source: peripheral blood, taken 28 days after the second AZD1222 dose. The receptor source for this set is an adult who received the AZD1222 COVID-19 vaccine.

J is TRBJ1-2 and V is TRBV11-2; D is perhaps TRBD1 (5 bases). Trimming took 6 bases from V and 5 from J, leaving 31 bases between them. The germline CDR1 and CDR2 sequences are SGHAT and FQNNGV. The CDR3 has 19 amino acids. The CDR3 sequence: CASSIAFRGSGTTGYGYTF. The CDR3 DNA follows: TGTGCCAGCAGTATCGCGTTCCGGGGCAGCGGAACCACGGGGTATGGCTACACCTTC.

The chain carries TRBV28 and TRBJ1-2; unclear D gene. The germline V gene has CDR1 MDHEN and CDR2 SYDVKM. Trimming removed 0 bases at V and 4 bases at J, with 12 bases between. This CDR3 is built from 15 residues. CDR3 sequence reads: CASSLWTDFGYGYTF. CDR3 DNA sequence: TGTGCCAGCAGTTTATGGACGGACTTTGGCTATGGCTACACCTTC.

This clone was observed a handful of times. The sample contains more than one DNA sequence encoding this CDR3. The V and J genes are TRBV3-1 (or the pseudogene TRBV3-2) and TRBJ1-3, with a tentative D call TRBD1 (5 bases). CDR3 size: 16 residues. CDR1 is LGHDT, CDR2 YNNKEL, per germline (reference sequence). The V end was cut by 3 bases, the J end by 0 bases, with 12 bases between. The DNA of the CDR3 is TGTGCCAGCAGCCAGGGACTTCCCCGCTCTGGAAACACCATATATTTT. Translating gives CASSQGLPRSGNTIYF.

This clone was observed once. V and J are TRBV6-5 and TRBJ2-7, with D perhaps given as TRBD1 or TRBD2 (6 bases each). The CDR3 covers 13 residues. V was pared by 8 bases and J by 5 bases, with 16 bases between. CDR1 is MNHEY, CDR2 SVGAGI, per germline. The CDR3 sequence: CASSVTGADEQYF. In DNA, the CDR3 is TGTGCCAGCTCGGTAACGGGGGCCGACGAGCAGTACTTC.

This clone was picked up one time. V is TRBV2 and J is TRBJ2-1; no clear D gene. This CDR3 spans 15 amino acids. Germline lookup yields CDR1 SNHLY and CDR2 FYNNEI. The germline V and J ends were trimmed by 4 bases and 0 bases, with 10 bases remaining between them. The CDR3 nucleotides read TGTGCCAGCAGTGGGGGTGGTAGCTCCTACAATGAGCAGTTCTTC. This encodes CASSGGGSSYNEQFF.

The chain carries TRBV12-5 and TRBJ2-1; D not resolved. CDR3 length equals 14 residues. Trimming shortened V by 2 bases and J by 7 bases, and 12 bases separated the two germline ends. From germline, CDR1 is LGHNT and CDR2 FRNRAP. CDR3 loop: CASGLSPAGNEQFF. In DNA, the CDR3 is TGTGCTAGTGGTTTGAGCCCGGCCGGGAATGAGCAGTTCTTC.

This chain joins TRBV29-1 and TRBJ1-2; D is perhaps TRBD1 (5 bases). Trimming left V 6 bases short and J 4 bases short, with 21 bases between. The germline V gene encodes CDR1 SQVTM and CDR2 ANQGSEA. The CDR3 extends over 15 amino acids. Here the CDR3 reads CSVPVGGSGGYGYTF. The CDR3 DNA reads TGCAGCGTCCCAGTCGGAGGTAGCGGGGGCTATGGCTACACCTTC.

The chain combines TRBV6-5 with TRBJ2-1; TRBD2 agrees at 7 bases. J was trimmed by 7 bases and V by 7 bases; bases with no gene match: 13. The germline V gene encodes CDR1 MNHEY and CDR2 SVGAGI. The CDR3 consists of 15 residues. CDR3 nucleotide sequence: TGTGCCAGCATCAAGGCGCGGGAGCTAAGGAATGAGCAGTTCTTC. Translated: CASIKARELRNEQFF.

The chain employs TRBV2 and TRBJ1-1, with D perhaps TRBD1 (6 bases). CDR3 length: 15 residues. With 7 bases removed from V and 1 base from J, the gap between germline ends came to 16 bases. Germline lookup yields CDR1 SNHLY and CDR2 FYNNEI. CDR3 sequence (DNA): TGTGCCAGCACCCCGGGGGGGGGACAGAACACTGAAGCTTTCTTT. It codes for CASTPGGGQNTEAFF.

This sequence joins TRBV5-4 and TRBJ2-5; D ambiguous. The CDR3 totals 14 residues. V was cut by 0 bases and J by 0 bases, with 6 bases left in between. Germline assignment: CDR1 SGHNT and CDR2 YYREEE (reference sequence). The CDR3 spells CASSLEGYQETQYF. The DNA of the CDR3 is TGTGCCAGCAGCTTGGAAGGGTACCAAGAGACCCAGTACTTC. Drawing the rest from reference TRBV5-4 and TRBJ2-5, the complete variable domain is ETGVTQSPTHLIKTRGQQVTLRCSSQSGHNTVSWYQQALGQGPQFIFQYYREEENGRGNFPPRFSGLQFPNYSSELNVNALELDDSALYLCASSLEGYQETQYFGPGTRLLVL.

The V call is TRBV5-1, the J call TRBJ1-1; no reliable D call. The germline V gene has CDR1 SGHRS and CDR2 YFSETQ. CDR3 length: 15 amino acids. V lost 4 bases, J lost 3 bases, and 16 bases lay in between. The CDR3 DNA is TGCGCCAGCAGCATATGGGGTGGGTCGGACACTGAAGCTTTCTTT. This gives the protein CASSIWGGSDTEAFF.

V gene TRBV5-1 combines with J gene TRBJ1-1; D uncertain. V shed 1 base and J shed 5 bases, with 9 bases lying between them. The CDR3 runs to 13 residues. The V gene's germline CDR1 is SGHRS and CDR2 YFSETQ. In DNA, the CDR3 is TGCGCCAGCAGCTTGTCCAGTGGAACTGAAGCTTTCTTT. Amino acids: CASSLSSGTEAFF.

There are a few counts of this clone. The rearrangement uses TRBV10-3 and TRBJ1-5, with D possibly TRBD1 on 5 matching bases. The CDR3 is 15 amino acids. Germline V gene lookup returns CDR1 ENHRY and CDR2 SYGVKD. V was pared by 2 bases and J by 3 bases, with 11 bases between. Here the CDR3 DNA reads TGTGCCATCAGTGAGATTGGGGCAGTCAATCAGCCCCAGCATTTT. The encoded protein is CAISEIGAVNQPQHF.

The J gene is TRBJ2-2, the V gene TRBV11-2; TRBD1 aligns across 10 bases. The CDR3 totals 16 residues. CDR1 and CDR2 (germline): SGHAT, FQNNGV. V trimming: 5 bases; J trimming: 5 bases; junction bases outside the gene matches: 8. CDR3 loop: CASSHLDRGKTGELFF. In nucleotides, the CDR3 is TGTGCCAGCAGCCACCTGGACAGGGGGAAGACCGGGGAGCTGTTTTTT. The full variable domain, with the rest looked up from reference TRBV11-2 and TRBJ2-2, is EAGVAQSPRYKIIEKRQSVAFWCNPISGHATLYWYQQILGQGPKLLIQFQNNGVVDDSQLPKDRFSAERLKGVDSTLKIQPAKLEDSAVYLCASSHLDRGKTGELFFGEGSRLTVL.

Only one count was recorded for this clone. The gene calls are TRBV5-4 and TRBJ2-5; TRBD1 matches at 8 bases. Germline trimming cut 1 base from V and 5 bases from J; bases unmatched to any gene: 1. The CDR3 loop spans 13 amino acids. Germline V gene lookup returns CDR1 SGHNT and CDR2 YYREEE (reference sequence). The CDR3 reads CASSLYRGETQYF. The CDR3, as DNA: TGTGCCAGCAGCTTGTACAGGGGGGAGACCCAGTACTTC. The full variable domain, in which reference TRBV5-4 and TRBJ2-5 provide the parts outside the CDR3, is ETGVTQSPTHLIKTRGQQVTLRCSSQSGHNTVSWYQQALGQGPQFIFQYYREEENGRGNFPPRFSGLQFPNYSSELNVNALELDDSALYLCASSLYRGETQYFGPGTRLLVL.

This chain links TRBV4-3 with TRBJ1-5; the match to TRBD1 covers 7 bases. Looked up from germline, CDR1 is LGHNA and CDR2 is YSLEER. J was trimmed by 4 bases and V by 1 base; bases with no gene match: 7. The CDR3 runs 16 residues. The CDR3 loop is CASSQGLQGVNQPQHF. CDR3 bases: TGCGCCAGCAGCCAAGGCCTCCAGGGGGTTAATCAGCCCCAGCATTTT.

The V call is TRBV19, the J call TRBJ2-5; D is perhaps TRBD1 or TRBD2 (5 bases each). Trimming pared 5 bases from V and 5 bases from J, leaving 15 bases between. Germline CDR1 and CDR2: LNHDA and SQIVND (reference sequence). The CDR3 length is 14 residues. In nucleotides, the CDR3 is TGTGCCAGTAGTTCCGTCGGGGCCGGGGAGACCCAGTACTTC. Translation gives CASSSVGAGETQYF.

This chain connects TRBV11-3 to TRBJ2-1; 7 bases match TRBD2. The V segment lost 6 bases and the J segment 5 bases; nucleotides outside the gene matches: 13. CDR3 length equals 16 residues. Germline CDR1 is SGHNT and CDR2 is YENEEA. CDR3 amino acids: CASSRKGGSLHNEQFF. As DNA, the CDR3 is TGTGCCAGCAGTAGGAAGGGCGGGAGCCTACACAATGAGCAGTTCTTC.

The chain couples TRBV19 to TRBJ2-7; 11 bases align to TRBD1. Trimming took 2 bases from V and 3 from J; bases not matched to a gene: 3. CDR1 and CDR2 from the germline V gene are LNHDA and SQIVND (reference sequence). The length of the CDR3 is 15 residues. CDR3 coding DNA: TGTGCCAGTAGTATAACCGGGACAGGGGGCTACGAGCAGTACTTC. This translates into CASSITGTGGYEQYF. The full variable domain, rest sourced from reference TRBV19 and TRBJ2-7, is DGGITQSPKYLFRKEGQNVTLSCEQNLNHDAMYWYRQDPGQGLRLIYYSQIVNDFQKGDIAEGYSVSREKKESFPLTVTSAQKNPTAFYLCASSITGTGGYEQYFGPGTRLTVT.

The chain is built from TRBV11-2 and TRBJ2-1; D gene uncertain. The V end lost 2 bases, the J end lost 3 bases, and 14 bases lay between the germline ends. The germline V gene encodes CDR1 SGHAT and CDR2 FQNNGV. This CDR3 region has 16 residues. CDR3 nucleotides: TGTGCCAGCAGCTTAAACAAGGACCCTATCTACAATGAGCAGTTCTTC. It is translated as CASSLNKDPIYNEQFF.

Comments on this clone: At one end, the junction sequence differs from germline, possibly due to a read error. The rearrangement links TRBV7-2 to TRBJ1-1; tentative D call: TRBD1 (5 bases). The germline gives CDR1 SGHTA, CDR2 FQGNSA. The CDR3 has 11 amino acids. The CDR3 DNA is TGTGCCAGCAGCTTAGGACTTGACAGACAGTTT. This codes for CASSLGLDRQF.

With regard to this clone: The sample carries other DNA sequences with the same CDR3. This chain joins TRBV12-3 or TRBV12-4 and TRBJ1-2; TRBD1 matches at 7 bases. This CDR3 contains 13 residues. The V gene end was trimmed by 3 bases and the J gene end by 4 bases; junction bases not matched to a gene: 2. CDR3 sequence (DNA): TGTGCCAGCAGTTTTCGGACAGGCTATGGCTACACCTTC. This translates into CASSFRTGYGYTF.

The rearrangement uses TRBV21-1 and TRBJ2-7; the DNA was not used to check the table's D call, TRBD1. TRBV21-1 is a pseudogene. CDR3 length equals 14 residues. This chain's CDR3 is CASSSRDRIYEQYF. Here the CDR3 DNA reads TGTGCCAGCAGCAGCCGGGACAGAATCTACGAGCAGTACTTC.

CDR3 nucleotide sequence: TGTGCCAGCTCACCGTCCTTGGGGACCCCGAACACTGAAGCTTTCTTT. Translation gives CASSPSLGTPNTEAFF. The chain recombines TRBV18 with TRBJ1-1, with D perhaps matching TRBD1 (5 bases). The CDR3 consists of 16 residues. The V gene's germline CDR1 is KGHSH and CDR2 LQKENI. V gave up 3 bases and J gave up 1 base, with 15 bases separating them. Based on the CDR3 plus reference TRBV18 and TRBJ1-1, the full variable domain is NAGVMQNPRHLVRRRGQEARLRCSPMKGHSHVYWYRQLPEEGLKFMVYLQKENIIDESGMPKERFSAEFPKEGPSILRIQQVVRGDSAAYFCASSPSLGTPNTEAFFGQGTRLTVV.

V gene TRBV18 combines with J gene TRBJ1-1, with a weak D call TRBD1 (6 bases). This CDR3 comprises 14 residues. The germline V gene has CDR1 KGHSH and CDR2 LQKENI. The ends were cut back, 9 bases at V and 1 base at J, with 15 bases in the middle. The CDR3 DNA reads as TGTGCCAGTTGCACGGGGGCAGCGAACACTGAAGCTTTCTTT. This gives the protein CASCTGAANTEAFF. Using reference TRBV18 and TRBJ1-1 for the parts outside the CDR3, the full variable domain is NAGVMQNPRHLVRRRGQEARLRCSPMKGHSHVYWYRQLPEEGLKFMVYLQKENIIDESGMPKERFSAEFPKEGPSILRIQQVVRGDSAAYFCASCTGAANTEAFFGQGTRLTVV.

The genes are TRBV19 and TRBJ2-7; 10 bases agree with TRBD2. Losses at the gene ends were 3 bases for V and 3 bases for J; bases not matched to a gene: 8. This CDR3 has 16 amino acids. Germline V gene sequence: CDR1 LNHDA, CDR2 SQIVND (reference sequence). CDR3 residues: CASSMGGLAVNYEQYF. CDR3 nucleotide sequence: TGTGCCAGTAGTATGGGCGGACTAGCGGTAAACTACGAGCAGTACTTC.

The table lists this clone with a count of one. The rearrangement uses TRBV29-1 and TRBJ1-1; maybe TRBD1 (5 bases). From germline, CDR1 is SQVTM and CDR2 ANQGSEA. CDR3 length equals 13 residues. With 1 base removed from V and 6 bases from J, the gap between germline ends came to 12 bases. The CDR3: CSVEGQGVAEAFF. DNA for the CDR3: TGCAGCGTTGAAGGGCAGGGAGTCGCTGAAGCTTTCTTT.

The chain combines TRBV18 with TRBJ1-2, with D unresolved. Trimming stripped 3 bases from V and 3 bases from J, with 14 bases between. The CDR3 sequence is 15 residues long. Germline assignment: CDR1 KGHSH and CDR2 LQKENI. Here the CDR3 DNA reads TGTGCCAGCTCACCTAATCCCGGTGGTCACTATGGCTACACCTTC. Amino acid sequence: CASSPNPGGHYGYTF.

The rearrangement joins TRBV7-2 to TRBJ2-3; TRBD2 agrees at 10 bases. Germline CDR1 and CDR2: SGHTA and FQGNSA. Trimming cost V 7 bases and J 4 bases; bases outside gene matches: 5. This CDR3 is built from 14 residues. CDR3 coding DNA: TGTGCCAGCACCCCCAGCGGGAGGGCAGATACGCAGTATTTT. This encodes CASTPSGRADTQYF.

The chain employs TRBV5-1 and TRBJ1-1; the match to TRBD1 covers 12 bases. CDR1 is SGHRS, CDR2 YFSETQ, per germline. The ends lost 3 bases at V and 6 bases at J; junction bases unmatched: 3. The CDR3 extends over 14 amino acids. The CDR3 protein is CASSWGQGASEAFF. The CDR3, as DNA: TGCGCCAGCAGCTGGGGACAGGGGGCTTCTGAAGCTTTCTTT.